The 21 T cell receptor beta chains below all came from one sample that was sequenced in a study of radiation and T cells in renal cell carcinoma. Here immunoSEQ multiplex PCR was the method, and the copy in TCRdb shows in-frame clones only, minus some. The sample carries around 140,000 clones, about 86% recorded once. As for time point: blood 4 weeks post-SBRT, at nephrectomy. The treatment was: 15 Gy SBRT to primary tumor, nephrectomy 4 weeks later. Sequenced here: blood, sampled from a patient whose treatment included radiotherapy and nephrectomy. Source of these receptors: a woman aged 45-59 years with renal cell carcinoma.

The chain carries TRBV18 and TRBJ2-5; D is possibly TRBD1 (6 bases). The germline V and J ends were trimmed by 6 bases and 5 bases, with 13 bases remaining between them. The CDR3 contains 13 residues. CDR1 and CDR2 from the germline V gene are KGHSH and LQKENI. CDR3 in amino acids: CASSPDSRETQYF. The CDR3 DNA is TGTGCCAGCTCGCCGGACAGTCGGGAGACCCAGTACTTC.

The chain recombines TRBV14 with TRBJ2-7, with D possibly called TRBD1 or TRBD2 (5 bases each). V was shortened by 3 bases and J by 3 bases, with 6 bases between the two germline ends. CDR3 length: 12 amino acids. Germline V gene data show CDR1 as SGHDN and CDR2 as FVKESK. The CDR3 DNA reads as TGTGCCAGCAGCCAGGGACGCTACGAGCAGTACTTC. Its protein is CASSQGRYEQYF.

CDR3 bases: TGTGCCAGCAGCTCTAGCGGGGGACGCTTGGGGGAGCAGTACTTC. It codes for CASSSSGGRLGEQYF. V usage is TRBV7-2 and J usage is TRBJ2-7; 10 nucleotides agree with TRBD2. J lost 7 bases, V lost 4 bases, and 10 bases had no gene match. CDR3 size: 15 residues. CDR1 and CDR2 (germline): SGHTA, FQGNSA.

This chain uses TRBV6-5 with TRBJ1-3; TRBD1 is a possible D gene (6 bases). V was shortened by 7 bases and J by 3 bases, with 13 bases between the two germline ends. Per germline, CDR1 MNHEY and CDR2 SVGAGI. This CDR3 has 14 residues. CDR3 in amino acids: CASMLQGYGNTIYF. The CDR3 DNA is TGTGCCAGCATGCTACAGGGTTATGGAAACACCATATATTTT.

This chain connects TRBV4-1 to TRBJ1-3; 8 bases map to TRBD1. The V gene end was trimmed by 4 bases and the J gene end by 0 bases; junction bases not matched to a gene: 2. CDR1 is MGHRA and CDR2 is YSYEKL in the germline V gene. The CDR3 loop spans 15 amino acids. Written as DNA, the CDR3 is TGCGCCAGCAGCCGGGACAGGAACTCTGGAAACACCATATATTTT. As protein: CASSRDRNSGNTIYF.

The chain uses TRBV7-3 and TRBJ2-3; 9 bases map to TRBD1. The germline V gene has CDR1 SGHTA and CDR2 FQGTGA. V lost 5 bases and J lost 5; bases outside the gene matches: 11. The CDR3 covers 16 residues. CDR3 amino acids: CASSLTPGQGKDTQYF. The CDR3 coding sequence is TGTGCCAGCAGCCTCACGCCGGGACAGGGTAAAGATACGCAGTATTTT. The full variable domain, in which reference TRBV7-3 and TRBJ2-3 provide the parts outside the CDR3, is GAGVSQTPSNKVTEKGKYVELRCDPISGHTALYWYRQSLGQGPEFLIYFQGTGAADDSGLPNDRFFAVRPEGSVSTLKIQRTERGDSAVYLCASSLTPGQGKDTQYFGPGTRLTVL.

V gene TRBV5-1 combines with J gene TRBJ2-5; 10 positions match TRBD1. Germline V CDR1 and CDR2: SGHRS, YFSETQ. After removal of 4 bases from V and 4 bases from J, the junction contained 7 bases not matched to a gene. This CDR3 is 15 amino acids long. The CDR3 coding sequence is TGCGCCAGCAGCCCGGACAGGGGGGTAGGAGAGACCCAGTACTTC. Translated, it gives CASSPDRGVGETQYF. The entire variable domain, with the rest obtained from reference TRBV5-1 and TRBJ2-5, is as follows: KAGVTQTPRYLIKTRGQQVTLSCSPISGHRSVSWYQQTPGQGLQFLFEYFSETQRNKGNFPGRFSGRQFSNSRSEMNVSTLELGDSALYLCASSPDRGVGETQYFGPGTRLLVL.

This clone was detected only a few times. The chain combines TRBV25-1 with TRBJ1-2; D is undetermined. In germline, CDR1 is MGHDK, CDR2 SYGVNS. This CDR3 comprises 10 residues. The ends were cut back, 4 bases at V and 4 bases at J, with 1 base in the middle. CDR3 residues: CASSAYGYTF. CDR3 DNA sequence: TGTGCCAGCAGTGCCTATGGCTACACCTTC.

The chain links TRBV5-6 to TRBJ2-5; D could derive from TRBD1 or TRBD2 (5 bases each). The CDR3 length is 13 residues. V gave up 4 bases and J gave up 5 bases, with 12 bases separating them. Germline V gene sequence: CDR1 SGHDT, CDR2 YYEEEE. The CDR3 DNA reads TGTGCCAGCAGCACGGGACCGGCGGAGACCCAGTACTTC. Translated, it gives CASSTGPAETQYF.

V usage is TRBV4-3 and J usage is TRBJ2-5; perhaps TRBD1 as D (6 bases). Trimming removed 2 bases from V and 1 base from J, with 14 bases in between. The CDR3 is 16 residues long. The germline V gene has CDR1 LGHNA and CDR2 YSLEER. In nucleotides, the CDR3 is TGCGCCAGCAGCCAACTCTTTGGACAGTCCCAAGAGACCCAGTACTTC. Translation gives CASSQLFGQSQETQYF.

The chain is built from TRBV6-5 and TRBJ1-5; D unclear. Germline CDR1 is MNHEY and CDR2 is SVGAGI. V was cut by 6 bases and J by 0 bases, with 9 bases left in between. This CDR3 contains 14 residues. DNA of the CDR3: TGTGCCAGCAGCCAATTCAATAGCAATCAGCCCCAGCATTTT. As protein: CASSQFNSNQPQHF.

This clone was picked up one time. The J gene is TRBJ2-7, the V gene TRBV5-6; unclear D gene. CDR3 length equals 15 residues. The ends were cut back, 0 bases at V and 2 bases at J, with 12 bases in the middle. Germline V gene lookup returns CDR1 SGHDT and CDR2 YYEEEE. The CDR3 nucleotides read TGTGCCAGCAGCTTGGGGTCTAACATAGCCTACGAGCAGTACTTC. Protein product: CASSLGSNIAYEQYF.

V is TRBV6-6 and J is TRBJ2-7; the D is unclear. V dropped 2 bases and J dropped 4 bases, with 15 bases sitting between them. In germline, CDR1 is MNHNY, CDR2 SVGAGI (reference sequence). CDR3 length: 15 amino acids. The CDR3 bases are TGTGCCAGCAGTTACGGGTCGACCCGGGTATACGAGCAGTACTTC. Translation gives CASSYGSTRVYEQYF.

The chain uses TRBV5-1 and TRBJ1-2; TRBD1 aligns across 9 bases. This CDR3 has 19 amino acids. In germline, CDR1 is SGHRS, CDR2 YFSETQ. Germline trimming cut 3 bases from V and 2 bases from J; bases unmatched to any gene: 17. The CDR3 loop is CASSSLGVRDREVNYGYTF. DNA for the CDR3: TGCGCCAGCAGCTCGCTTGGGGTAAGGGACAGGGAGGTGAACTATGGCTACACCTTC.

DNA for the CDR3: TGTGCCAGCAGCCGCCAGGGAATCGCTGAAGCTTTCTTT. Amino acids: CASSRQGIAEAFF. V and J are TRBV6-1 and TRBJ1-1; possible D gene TRBD1, 5 bases. V was cut by 6 bases and J by 6 bases, with 14 bases left in between. From germline, CDR1 is MNHNS and CDR2 SASEGT. The CDR3 has 13 residues.

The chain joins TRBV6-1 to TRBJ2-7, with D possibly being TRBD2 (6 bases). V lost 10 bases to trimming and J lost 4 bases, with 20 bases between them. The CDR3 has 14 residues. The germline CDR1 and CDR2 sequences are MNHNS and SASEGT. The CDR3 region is CATKRIAESYEQYF. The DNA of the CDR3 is TGTGCCACCAAACGGATAGCGGAGAGTTACGAGCAGTACTTC.

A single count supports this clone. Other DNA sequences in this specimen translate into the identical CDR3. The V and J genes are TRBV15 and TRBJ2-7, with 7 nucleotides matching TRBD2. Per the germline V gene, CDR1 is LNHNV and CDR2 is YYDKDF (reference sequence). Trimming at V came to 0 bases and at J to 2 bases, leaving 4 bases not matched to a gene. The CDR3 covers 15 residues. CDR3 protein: CATSRDLAATYEQYF. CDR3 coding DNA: TGTGCCACCAGCAGAGATCTAGCGGCTACCTACGAGCAGTACTTC.

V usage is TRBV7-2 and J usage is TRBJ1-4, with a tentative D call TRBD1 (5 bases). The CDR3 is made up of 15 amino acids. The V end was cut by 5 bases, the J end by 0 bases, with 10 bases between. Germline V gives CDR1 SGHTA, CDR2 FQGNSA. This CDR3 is CASSHGGSTNEKLFF. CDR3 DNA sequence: TGTGCCAGCAGCCACGGGGGATCAACTAATGAAAAACTGTTTTTT.

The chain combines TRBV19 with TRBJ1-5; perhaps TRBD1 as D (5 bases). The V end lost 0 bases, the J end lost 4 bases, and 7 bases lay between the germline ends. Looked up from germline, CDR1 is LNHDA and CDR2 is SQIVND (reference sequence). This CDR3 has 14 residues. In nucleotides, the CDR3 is TGTGCCAGTAGTATAGAACAGGTAAATCAGCCCCAGCATTTT. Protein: CASSIEQVNQPQHF.

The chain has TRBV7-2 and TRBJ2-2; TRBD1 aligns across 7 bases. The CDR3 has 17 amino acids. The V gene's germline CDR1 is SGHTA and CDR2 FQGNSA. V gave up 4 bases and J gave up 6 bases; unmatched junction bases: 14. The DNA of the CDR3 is TGTGCCAGCAGCTCCCACAGGGGCCTGGGTCGGCCCGGGGAGCTGTTTTTT. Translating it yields CASSSHRGLGRPGELFF.

The CDR3 sequence: CASRPSRQGVPGELFF. CDR3 DNA: TGTGCCAGCAGACCTTCCCGCCAGGGGGTACCCGGGGAGCTGTTTTTT. V is TRBV7-9 and J is TRBJ2-2, with TRBD1 identical over 7 bases. Germline V gene data show CDR1 as SEHNR and CDR2 as FQNEAQ (reference sequence). The CDR3 is made up of 16 amino acids. The V gene end was trimmed by 6 bases and the J gene end by 6 bases; junction bases not matched to a gene: 13.